Listed below are T cell receptor beta chains from one sample, sequenced in a study of control samples from healthy donors and cancer patients. Using immunoSEQ multiplex PCR, the repertoire was profiled, and TCRdb retains in-frame clones only, with some absent. The sample consists of 95,000 to 120,000 clones, almost 85% of them appearing once. Sequenced material: blood. These receptors were taken from a man between 18 and 29 years old in good health. The CDR3 runs from the conserved cysteine through the conserved F or W. The D gene is left open where the match is weak. For some rows the clone size is stated as once, few or many, or as a class when expanded; others skip it.

j_call: TRBJ1-5
v_call: TRBV6-5
clone_size: NA
d_call: TRBD1
cdr3_length: 15
cdr3_nt: TGTGCCAGCAGTTCCGGGACAGGGTACAATCAGCCCCAGCATTTT
cdr3_aa: CASSSGTGYNQPQHF

j_call: TRBJ1-4
v_call: TRBV5-8
clone_size: NA
d_call: NA
cdr3_length: 16
cdr3_nt: TGTGCCAGCAGAACCGGACAGACCTTAACTAATGAAAAACTGTTTTTT
cdr3_aa: CASRTGQTLTNEKLFF

j_call: TRBJ2-2
v_call: TRBV5-4
clone_size: once
d_call: TRBD1
cdr3_length: 17
cdr3_nt: TGTGCCAGCAGCGAAGGGGGCGACGAGGAAGAAACCGGGGAGCTGTTTTTT
cdr3_aa: CASSEGGDEEETGELFF

j_call: TRBJ2-3
v_call: TRBV3-1/TRBV3-2
clone_size: NA
d_call: NA
cdr3_length: 11
cdr3_nt: TGTGCCAGCAGCAGGGGGGATACGCAGTATTTT
cdr3_aa: CASSRGDTQYF

j_call: TRBJ1-2
v_call: TRBV12-3/TRBV12-4
clone_size: few
d_call: NA
cdr3_length: 13
cdr3_nt: TGTGCCAGCAGTTTTAATCCCCTTGACGGCTACACCTTC
cdr3_aa: CASSFNPLDGYTF

j_call: TRBJ2-5
v_call: TRBV18
clone_size: NA
d_call: NA
cdr3_length: 12
cdr3_nt: TGTGCCAGCTCAAGACCACAGGGGACTCAGTACTTC
cdr3_aa: CASSRPQGTQYF

j_call: TRBJ2-1
v_call: TRBV24-1
clone_size: NA
d_call: NA
cdr3_length: 13
cdr3_nt: TGTGCCACCAGGGGGGTAGGGCACAATGAGCAGTTCTTC
cdr3_aa: CATRGVGHNEQFF

j_call: TRBJ2-3
v_call: TRBV5-1
clone_size: NA
d_call: NA
cdr3_length: 14
cdr3_nt: TGCGCCAGCAGCTTGGACAGCTACACAGATACGCAGTATTTT
cdr3_aa: CASSLDSYTDTQYF

j_call: TRBJ2-2
v_call: TRBV9
clone_size: NA
d_call: TRBD2
cdr3_length: 14
cdr3_nt: TGTGCCAGCAGCCCCCGGACTAGTAGCGGGGAGCTGTTTTTT
cdr3_aa: CASSPRTSSGELFF

j_call: TRBJ1-3
v_call: TRBV5-1
clone_size: NA
d_call: NA
cdr3_length: 17
cdr3_nt: TGCGCCAGCAGCTCGGGACTTGGGGTCTTCGCTGGAAACACCATATATTTT
cdr3_aa: CASSSGLGVFAGNTIYF

j_call: TRBJ2-5
v_call: TRBV5-4
clone_size: NA
d_call: NA
cdr3_length: 15
cdr3_nt: TGTGCCAGCAGCTTGATCCAGGGGGGAGGAGAGACCCAGTACTTC
cdr3_aa: CASSLIQGGGETQYF

j_call: TRBJ2-5
v_call: TRBV7-7
clone_size: NA
d_call: NA
cdr3_length: 15
cdr3_nt: TGTGCTAGCAGCTTAGTGTTTGAGTACCAAGAGACCCAGTACTTC
cdr3_aa: CASSLVFEYQETQYF

j_call: TRBJ1-4
v_call: TRBV6-1
clone_size: NA
d_call: NA
cdr3_length: 15
cdr3_nt: TGTGCCAGCAGTGAATTCGGGATGCCAAATGAAAAACTGTTTTTT
cdr3_aa: CASSEFGMPNEKLFF

j_call: TRBJ1-4
v_call: TRBV3-1/TRBV3-2
clone_size: NA
d_call: NA
cdr3_length: 14
cdr3_nt: TGTGCCAGCAGCCAAATCACCGGGACTGAAAAACTGTTTTTT
cdr3_aa: CASSQITGTEKLFF

j_call: TRBJ1-1
v_call: TRBV5-1
clone_size: NA
d_call: NA
cdr3_length: 14
cdr3_nt: TGCGCCAGCAGCTTGGTAGGGTGGGACACTGAAGCTTTCTTT
cdr3_aa: CASSLVGWDTEAFF

j_call: TRBJ1-1
v_call: TRBV9
clone_size: NA
d_call: TRBD1
cdr3_length: 15
cdr3_nt: TGTGCCAGCAGGGACCCGGCAGGGGGCTTGACTGAAGCTTTCTTT
cdr3_aa: CASRDPAGGLTEAFF

j_call: TRBJ2-3
v_call: TRBV9
clone_size: NA
d_call: TRBD2
cdr3_length: 16
cdr3_nt: TGTGCCAGCAGCGTAGATGTTAGCGGGGGCACAGATACGCAGTATTTT
cdr3_aa: CASSVDVSGGTDTQYF

j_call: TRBJ1-2
v_call: TRBV12-3/TRBV12-4
clone_size: NA
d_call: TRBD1
cdr3_length: 13
cdr3_nt: TGTGCCAGCAGTCCGGGACAGGGCTATGGCTACACCTTC
cdr3_aa: CASSPGQGYGYTF

j_call: TRBJ2-5
v_call: TRBV4-1
clone_size: NA
d_call: NA
cdr3_length: 14
cdr3_nt: TGCGCCAGCAGCCAAGGGAACGGGCAAGAGACCCAGTACTTC
cdr3_aa: CASSQGNGQETQYF

j_call: TRBJ1-5
v_call: TRBV18
clone_size: NA
d_call: TRBD1
cdr3_length: 15
cdr3_nt: TGTGCCAGCTCACCCGACAGGGGAAGCAATCAGCCCCAGCATTTT
cdr3_aa: CASSPDRGSNQPQHF

j_call: TRBJ1-2
v_call: TRBV4-2
clone_size: once
d_call: TRBD1
cdr3_length: 15
cdr3_nt: TGTGCCAGCAGCCAAAGACAGGGAGCTAACTATGGCTACACCTTC
cdr3_aa: CASSQRQGANYGYTF

j_call: TRBJ1-1
v_call: TRBV28
clone_size: NA
d_call: NA
cdr3_length: 14
cdr3_nt: TGTGCCAGCAGTTATACAGAAATGAACACTGAAGCTTTCTTT
cdr3_aa: CASSYTEMNTEAFF

j_call: TRBJ1-1
v_call: TRBV19
clone_size: NA
d_call: TRBD1
cdr3_length: 15
cdr3_nt: TGTGCCAGTAGTCTCATCCGGGACAGGGTCACTGAAGCTTTCTTT
cdr3_aa: CASSLIRDRVTEAFF

j_call: TRBJ1-6
v_call: TRBV6-2/TRBV6-3
clone_size: NA
d_call: TRBD1
cdr3_length: 15
cdr3_nt: TGTGCCAGCAGTTACGGTGACAGGGAAAATTCACCCCTCCACTTT
cdr3_aa: CASSYGDRENSPLHF

j_call: TRBJ2-7
v_call: TRBV6-6
clone_size: NA
d_call: NA
cdr3_length: 15
cdr3_nt: TGTGCCAGCAGTTTTAACATCGCCCTGGGCTACGAGCAGTACTTC
cdr3_aa: CASSFNIALGYEQYF

j_call: TRBJ2-2
v_call: TRBV11-2
clone_size: NA
d_call: NA
cdr3_length: 14
cdr3_nt: TGTGCCAGCAGCTTAGTGCAAGGGGTCGGGGAGCTGTTTTTT
cdr3_aa: CASSLVQGVGELFF

j_call: TRBJ2-5
v_call: TRBV4-1
clone_size: NA
d_call: NA
cdr3_length: 16
cdr3_nt: TGCGCCAGCAGCCAAATCGTTCTCTTCTCTTCTGAGACCCAGTACTTC
cdr3_aa: CASSQIVLFSSETQYF

j_call: TRBJ2-1
v_call: TRBV11-3
clone_size: few
d_call: NA
cdr3_length: 11
cdr3_nt: TGTGCCAGCAGCCTAGGAAGACAGCAGTTCTTC
cdr3_aa: CASSLGRQQFF

j_call: TRBJ1-6
v_call: TRBV28
clone_size: NA
d_call: NA
cdr3_length: 12
cdr3_nt: TGTGCCAGCAGTCGACGGCTAGACACCCTCCACTTT
cdr3_aa: CASSRRLDTLHF

j_call: TRBJ2-2
v_call: TRBV5-6
clone_size: NA
d_call: TRBD1
cdr3_length: 16
cdr3_nt: TGTGCCAGCAGCACCGGGACAGGGGGCGATGACGGGGAGCTGTTTTTT
cdr3_aa: CASSTGTGGDDGELFF

j_call: TRBJ2-7
v_call: TRBV5-4
clone_size: NA
d_call: NA
cdr3_length: 15
cdr3_nt: TGTGCCAGCAGCTTGGCGACAGGGAGGTCTTACGAGCAGTACTTC
cdr3_aa: CASSLATGRSYEQYF

j_call: TRBJ2-3
v_call: TRBV5-6
clone_size: NA
d_call: TRBD1
cdr3_length: 13
cdr3_nt: TGTGCCAGCAGCTTACAGGGGTTAGATACGCAGTATTTT
cdr3_aa: CASSLQGLDTQYF

j_call: TRBJ1-2
v_call: TRBV30
clone_size: few
d_call: NA
cdr3_length: 14
cdr3_nt: TGTGCCTGGAGAACTACAGGGCTACACTATGGCTACACCTTC
cdr3_aa: CAWRTTGLHYGYTF

j_call: TRBJ1-1
v_call: TRBV5-1
clone_size: NA
d_call: NA
cdr3_length: 16
cdr3_nt: TGCGCCAGCAGCCCCCTGGGTGGTGATATGAACACTGAAGCTTTCTTT
cdr3_aa: CASSPLGGDMNTEAFF

j_call: TRBJ1-2
v_call: TRBV6-5
clone_size: NA
d_call: NA
cdr3_length: 15
cdr3_nt: TGTGCCAGCAGGGCCCCACGGGATTCAATCTATGGCTACACCTTC
cdr3_aa: CASRAPRDSIYGYTF

j_call: TRBJ2-3
v_call: TRBV18
clone_size: few
d_call: TRBD1
cdr3_length: 14
cdr3_nt: TGTGCCAGCTCAACGCAGGGGGCCAGAGATACGCAGTATTTT
cdr3_aa: CASSTQGARDTQYF

j_call: TRBJ2-7
v_call: TRBV5-4
clone_size: NA
d_call: TRBD2
cdr3_length: 14
cdr3_nt: TGTGCCAGCAGCCTTGGACTAGCGGGGGGCGAGCAGTACTTC
cdr3_aa: CASSLGLAGGEQYF

j_call: TRBJ2-5
v_call: TRBV19
clone_size: once
d_call: NA
cdr3_length: 17
cdr3_nt: TGTGCCAGTAGTAAAATGGGGGCAGTACCATTCCAAGAGACCCAGTACTTC
cdr3_aa: CASSKMGAVPFQETQYF

j_call: TRBJ2-5
v_call: TRBV6-5
clone_size: NA
d_call: NA
cdr3_length: 12
cdr3_nt: TGTGCCAGCAAACATCCGAGAGAGACCCAGTACTTC
cdr3_aa: CASKHPRETQYF

j_call: TRBJ1-2
v_call: TRBV3-1/TRBV3-2
clone_size: NA
d_call: NA
cdr3_length: 17
cdr3_nt: TGTGCCAGCAGCCCGCCCGGGTGGTCGGGGCCAGGGCGAGGCTACACCTTC
cdr3_aa: CASSPPGWSGPGRGYTF

j_call: TRBJ1-2
v_call: TRBV19
clone_size: NA
d_call: NA
cdr3_length: 15
cdr3_nt: TGTGCCAGTAGTATAGATCTTCAGACTAACTATGGCTACACCTTC
cdr3_aa: CASSIDLQTNYGYTF

j_call: TRBJ1-2
v_call: TRBV2
clone_size: NA
d_call: NA
cdr3_length: 12
cdr3_nt: TGTGCCAGCACCCCAGGTTACTATGGCTACACCTTC
cdr3_aa: CASTPGYYGYTF

j_call: TRBJ2-1
v_call: TRBV7-9
clone_size: NA
d_call: TRBD1
cdr3_length: 15
cdr3_nt: TGTGCCAGCAGCCTACCGGACAGGGATTTCTATGAGCAGTTCTTC
cdr3_aa: CASSLPDRDFYEQFF

j_call: TRBJ2-7
v_call: TRBV4-1
clone_size: NA
d_call: TRBD2
cdr3_length: 13
cdr3_nt: TGCGCCAGCAGCCAAGACCCGGGGGGCGAGCAGTACTTC
cdr3_aa: CASSQDPGGEQYF

j_call: TRBJ2-7
v_call: TRBV6-6
clone_size: once
d_call: TRBD1
cdr3_length: 13
cdr3_nt: TGTGCCAGCAGGGGACAGGGGGCCGGCGAGCAGTACTTC
cdr3_aa: CASRGQGAGEQYF

j_call: TRBJ1-2
v_call: TRBV6-6
clone_size: NA
d_call: NA
cdr3_length: 13
cdr3_nt: TGTGCCAGCAGTTATTTAACCCTCTATGGCTACACCTTC
cdr3_aa: CASSYLTLYGYTF

j_call: TRBJ1-5
v_call: TRBV4-2
clone_size: NA
d_call: NA
cdr3_length: 15
cdr3_nt: TGTGCCAGCAGCCAAGCGGAGGGGGTGGGGGTTAGGCAGCATTTT
cdr3_aa: CASSQAEGVGVRQHF

j_call: TRBJ2-3
v_call: TRBV18
clone_size: NA
d_call: TRBD2
cdr3_length: 15
cdr3_nt: TGTGCCAGCTCACCTAGCGGGGGGACCACAGATACGCAGTATTTT
cdr3_aa: CASSPSGGTTDTQYF

j_call: TRBJ1-4
v_call: TRBV6-5
clone_size: NA
d_call: NA
cdr3_length: 12
cdr3_nt: TGTGCCAGCACCCGGTATTGGGAAAAACTGTTTTTT
cdr3_aa: CASTRYWEKLFF